This TCR beta chain was sequenced for a study of beta chain features in type 1 diabetes. Broader study findings: Significant though moderate, a shortening of TCRB CDR3s appeared in all four CD4+ subsets of Type 1 diabetes patients. Whether TCRB rearrangement is influenced by HLA type was left unresolved in this analysis. It was among patients, rather than healthy donors, that naive, central memory and Treg TCRB repertoires appeared more similar.

By way of CD45RO/CCR7/CD25/CD127/CD95/CD27, the CD4+ regulatory, stem cell-like memory, central memory and naive cells were sorted. Germline V CDR1 and CDR2: LGHNA, YNFKEQ. CDR3 length: 16 amino acids. J was trimmed by 9 bases and V by 2 bases; bases with no gene match: 7. This clone was recorded a few times. Its matching antigen is unknown. Expressed TCRB transcripts were sequenced because the entire RNA isolate underwent reverse transcription. Produced via immunoSEQ multiplex PCR; TCRdb's table is partial and in-frame only. The repertoire consists of about 230,000 clones, with 16% occurring once and the leading ten covering more than 0.075%.

This chain joins TRBV4-2 and TRBJ2-1, with TRBD2 identical over 13 bases. Sequencing input: naive CD4+ T cells from blood. This receptor was obtained from a man in his thirties or forties with type 1 diabetes. For the CDR3, the DNA is TGTGCCAGCAGCCAAAGCGGGACTAGCGGGAAGGTTGAGCAGTTCTTC. As protein: CASSQSGTSGKVEQFF.